This T cell receptor beta chain was identified during a study of cytomegalovirus exposure and HLA in healthy donors. This PCR relied on a set of 60 Vbeta primers and 13 Jbeta primers. Assay: immunoSEQ multiplex PCR; the TCRdb copy retains only in-frame clones and omits some. The table lists 90,000 to 130,000 clones. This CDR3 contains 13 residues. Germline V lookup: CDR1 LNHDA, CDR2 SQIVND (reference sequence). Trimming cost V 8 bases and J 7 bases, with 17 bases left between them. This sequence joins TRBV19 and TRBJ1-1, with a tentative D call TRBD1 (5 bases). This TCR derives from a man in his forties in good health and CMV-seropositive. Sequenced: PBMCs. The CDR3 is CASWGAGQDEAFF. The CDR3, as DNA: TGTGCCAGTTGGGGTGCAGGGCAGGATGAAGCTTTCTTT.